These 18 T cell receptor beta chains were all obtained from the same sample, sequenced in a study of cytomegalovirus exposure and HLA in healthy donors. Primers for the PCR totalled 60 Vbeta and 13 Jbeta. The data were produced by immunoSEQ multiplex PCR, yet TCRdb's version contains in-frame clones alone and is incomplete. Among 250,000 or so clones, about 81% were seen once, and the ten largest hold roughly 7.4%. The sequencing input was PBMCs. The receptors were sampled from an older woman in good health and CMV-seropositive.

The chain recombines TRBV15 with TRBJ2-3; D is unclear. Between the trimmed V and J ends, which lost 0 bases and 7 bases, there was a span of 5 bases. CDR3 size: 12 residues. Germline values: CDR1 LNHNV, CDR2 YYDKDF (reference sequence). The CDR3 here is CATSRDGYTQYF. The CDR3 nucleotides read TGTGCCACCAGCAGAGACGGGTATACGCAGTATTTT. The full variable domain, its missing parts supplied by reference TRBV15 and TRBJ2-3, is DAMVIQNPRYQVTQFGKPVTLSCSQTLNHNVMYWYQQKSSQAPKLLFHYYDKDFNNEADTPDNFQSRRPNTSFCFLDIRSPGLGDTAMYLCATSRDGYTQYFGPGTRLTVL.

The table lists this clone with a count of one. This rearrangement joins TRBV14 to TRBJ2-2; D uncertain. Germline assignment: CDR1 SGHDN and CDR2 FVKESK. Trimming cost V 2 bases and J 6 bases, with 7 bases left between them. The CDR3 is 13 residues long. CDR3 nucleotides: TGTGCCAGCAGCCAATATTGGCCCGGGGAGCTGTTTTTT. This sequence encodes CASSQYWPGELFF.

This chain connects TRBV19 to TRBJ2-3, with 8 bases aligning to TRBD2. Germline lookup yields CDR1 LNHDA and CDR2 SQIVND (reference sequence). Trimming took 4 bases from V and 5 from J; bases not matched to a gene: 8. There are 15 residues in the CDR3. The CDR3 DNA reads TGTGCCAGTAGTAGATACTGGACTAGCCGAGATACGCAGTATTTT. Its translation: CASSRYWTSRDTQYF.

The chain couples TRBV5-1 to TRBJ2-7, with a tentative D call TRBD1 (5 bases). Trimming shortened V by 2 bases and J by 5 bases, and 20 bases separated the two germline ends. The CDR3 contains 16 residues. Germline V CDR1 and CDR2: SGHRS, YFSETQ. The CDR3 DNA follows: TGCGCCAGCAGCTTTGCCACACGGGCAGGGATACACGAGCAGTACTTC. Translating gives CASSFATRAGIHEQYF.

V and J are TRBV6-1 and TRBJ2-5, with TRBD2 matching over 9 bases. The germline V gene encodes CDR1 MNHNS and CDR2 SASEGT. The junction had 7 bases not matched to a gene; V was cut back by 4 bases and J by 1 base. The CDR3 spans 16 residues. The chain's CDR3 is CASSALLAGTQETQYF. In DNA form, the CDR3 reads TGTGCCAGCAGTGCCCTTCTAGCGGGGACCCAAGAGACCCAGTACTTC.

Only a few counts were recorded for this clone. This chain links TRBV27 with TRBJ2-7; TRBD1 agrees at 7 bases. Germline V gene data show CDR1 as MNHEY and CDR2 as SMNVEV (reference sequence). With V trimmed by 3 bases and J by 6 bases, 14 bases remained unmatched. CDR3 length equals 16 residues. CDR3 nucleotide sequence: TGTGCCAGCAGTTTTTCCGTGAGGGGGCGCAGGTCCGAGCAGTACTTC. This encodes CASSFSVRGRRSEQYF.

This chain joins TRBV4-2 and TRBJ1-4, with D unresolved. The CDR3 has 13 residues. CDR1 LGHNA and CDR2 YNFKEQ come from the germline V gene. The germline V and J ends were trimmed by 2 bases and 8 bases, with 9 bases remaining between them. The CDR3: CASSQPPEEKLFF. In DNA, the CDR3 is TGTGCCAGCAGCCAACCCCCCGAGGAAAAACTGTTTTTT.

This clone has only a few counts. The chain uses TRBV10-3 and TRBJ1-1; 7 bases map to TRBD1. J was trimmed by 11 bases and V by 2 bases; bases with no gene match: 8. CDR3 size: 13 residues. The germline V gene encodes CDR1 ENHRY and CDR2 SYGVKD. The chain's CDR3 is CAISEVIQGVAFF. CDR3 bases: TGTGCCATCAGTGAGGTCATCCAGGGGGTTGCTTTCTTT.

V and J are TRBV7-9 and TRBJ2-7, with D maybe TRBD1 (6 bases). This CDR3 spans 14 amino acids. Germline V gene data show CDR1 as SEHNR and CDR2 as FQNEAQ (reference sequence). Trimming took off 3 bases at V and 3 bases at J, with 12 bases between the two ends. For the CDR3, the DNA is TGTGCCAGCAGCTTCAGGGGTGTGATCTACGAGCAGTACTTC. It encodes CASSFRGVIYEQYF.

The CDR3 DNA reads as TGTGCCAGCATCGGACAGGGAAACACCGGGGAGCTGTTTTTT. Its translation: CASIGQGNTGELFF. The rearrangement uses TRBV25-1 and TRBJ2-2, with 8 bases aligning to TRBD1. The germline CDR1 and CDR2 sequences are MGHDK and SYGVNS. Unmatched junction bases numbered 3, after V lost 7 bases and J lost 2 bases. This CDR3 is 14 amino acids long.

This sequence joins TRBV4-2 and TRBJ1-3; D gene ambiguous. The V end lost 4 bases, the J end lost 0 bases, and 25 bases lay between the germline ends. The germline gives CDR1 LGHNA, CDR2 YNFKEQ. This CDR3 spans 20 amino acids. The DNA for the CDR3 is TGTGCCAGCAGCCCCAAATACTTCTTCTTTAGCGAAAACTCTGGAAACACCATATATTTT. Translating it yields CASSPKYFFFSENSGNTIYF.

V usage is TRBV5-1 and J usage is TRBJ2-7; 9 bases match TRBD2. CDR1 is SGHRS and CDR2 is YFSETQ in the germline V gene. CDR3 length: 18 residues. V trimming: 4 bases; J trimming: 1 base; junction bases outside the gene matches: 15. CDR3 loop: CASSPKPPSGTASYEQYF. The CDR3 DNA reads TGCGCCAGCAGCCCGAAACCACCTAGCGGGACCGCTTCCTACGAGCAGTACTTC. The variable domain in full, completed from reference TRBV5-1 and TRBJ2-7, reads KAGVTQTPRYLIKTRGQQVTLSCSPISGHRSVSWYQQTPGQGLQFLFEYFSETQRNKGNFPGRFSGRQFSNSRSEMNVSTLELGDSALYLCASSPKPPSGTASYEQYFGPGTRLTVT.

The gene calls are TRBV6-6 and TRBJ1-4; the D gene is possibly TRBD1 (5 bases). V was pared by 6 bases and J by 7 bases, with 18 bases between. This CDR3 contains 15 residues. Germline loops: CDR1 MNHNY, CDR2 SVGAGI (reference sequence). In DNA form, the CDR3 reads TGTGCCAGCAGAAAGAAACAGGTGCGGGGTGAAAAACTGTTTTTT. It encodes CASRKKQVRGEKLFF.

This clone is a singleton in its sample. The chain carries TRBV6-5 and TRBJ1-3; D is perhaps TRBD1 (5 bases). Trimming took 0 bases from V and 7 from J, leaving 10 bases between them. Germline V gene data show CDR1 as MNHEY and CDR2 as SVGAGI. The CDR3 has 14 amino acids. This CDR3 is CASSYSQGRNTIYF. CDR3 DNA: TGTGCCAGCAGTTACTCCCAGGGTAGGAACACCATATATTTT.

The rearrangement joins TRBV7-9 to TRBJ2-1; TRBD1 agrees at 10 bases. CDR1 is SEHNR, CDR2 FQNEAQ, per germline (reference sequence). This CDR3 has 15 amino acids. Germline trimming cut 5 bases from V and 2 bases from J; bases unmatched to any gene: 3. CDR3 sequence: CASSAGTGAYNEQFF. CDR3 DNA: TGTGCCAGCAGCGCGGGGACAGGGGCCTACAATGAGCAGTTCTTC.

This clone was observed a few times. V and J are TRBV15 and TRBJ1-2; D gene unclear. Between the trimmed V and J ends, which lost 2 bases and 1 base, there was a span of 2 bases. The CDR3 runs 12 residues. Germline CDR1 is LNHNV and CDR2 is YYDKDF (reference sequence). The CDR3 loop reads CATSRYNYGYTF. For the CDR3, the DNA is TGTGCCACCAGCAGATATAACTATGGCTACACCTTC.

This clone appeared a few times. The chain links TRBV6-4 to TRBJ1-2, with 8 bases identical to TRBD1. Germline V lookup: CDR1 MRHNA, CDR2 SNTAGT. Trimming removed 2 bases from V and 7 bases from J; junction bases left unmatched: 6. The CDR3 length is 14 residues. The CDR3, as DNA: TGTGCCAGCAGTGACCGACAGGGGATAGGTGGCTACACCTTC. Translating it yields CASSDRQGIGGYTF.

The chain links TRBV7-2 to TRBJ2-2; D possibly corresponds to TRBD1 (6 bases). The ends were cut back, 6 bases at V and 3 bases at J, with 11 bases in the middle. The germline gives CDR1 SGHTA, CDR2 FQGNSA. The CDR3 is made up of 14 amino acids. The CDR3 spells CASSHRTDTGELFF. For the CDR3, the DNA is TGTGCCAGCAGTCACCGGACAGACACCGGGGAGCTGTTTTTT.